What follows are 29 T cell receptor beta chains derived from one specimen sequenced in a study of T cells in narcolepsy. Sequencing was performed with immunoSEQ multiplex PCR; in TCRdb, only in-frame clones are kept and a portion is missing. Among about 30,000 clones, about 80% were seen once, and the ten largest hold around 0.9%. The sample taken for sequencing was CD45RA- memory CD4+ T cells from PBMCs. The source of these receptors is a human donor with narcolepsy.

This clone was detected once. V usage is TRBV9 and J usage is TRBJ1-6; D is uncertain. Looked up from germline, CDR1 is SGDLS and CDR2 is YYNGEE. The CDR3 totals 15 residues. V was pared by 0 bases and J by 7 bases, with 11 bases between. The CDR3 loop is CASSVGPTGNSPLHF. The CDR3 nucleotides are TGTGCCAGCAGCGTAGGCCCCACGGGCAATTCACCCCTCCACTTT.

About this clone: The missing conserved phenylalanine or tryptophan at the end of this CDR3 makes a read error likely. The gene calls are TRBV12-5 and TRBJ1-2, with D unresolved. Germline CDR1 is LGHNT and CDR2 is FRNRAP. Trimming left V 0 bases short and J 3 bases short, with 5 bases between. The length of the CDR3 is 13 residues. CDR3 sequence reads: CASGLVTHYGYTL. Written as DNA, the CDR3 is TGTGCTAGTGGTTTGGTAACACACTATGGCTACACCCTC.

CDR3 DNA: TGTGCCAGCAGTCTCAGACAGACTCTGGAGACCCAGTACTTC. Amino acids: CASSLRQTLETQYF. The genes are TRBV28 and TRBJ2-5; D possibly corresponds to TRBD1 (5 bases). CDR1 and CDR2 (germline): MDHEN, SYDVKM. Trimming removed 5 bases at V and 5 bases at J, with 15 bases between. This CDR3 spans 14 amino acids.

The chain uses TRBV27 and TRBJ2-1; D call uncertain. The V and J ends lost 9 bases and 0 bases respectively, with 12 bases between them. Germline V gives CDR1 MNHEY, CDR2 SMNVEV (reference sequence). The CDR3 has 14 amino acids. DNA for the CDR3: TGTGCCAGTCTGTCCGGCCGCTCCTACAATGAGCAGTTCTTC. Its translation: CASLSGRSYNEQFF.

The chain couples TRBV19 to TRBJ2-5; 9 positions match TRBD2. This CDR3 spans 19 amino acids. CDR1 and CDR2 (germline): LNHDA, SQIVND (reference sequence). V was pared by 4 bases and J by 3 bases, with 18 bases of the junction left unmatched. The CDR3 region is CASSTRALAGFFEEETQYF. The CDR3 nucleotides are TGTGCCAGTAGTACCCGTGCCCTAGCGGGGTTCTTCGAAGAAGAGACCCAGTACTTC.

The gene calls are TRBV28 and TRBJ1-3; 8 bases map to TRBD1. The CDR3 length is 16 residues. V shed 4 bases, J shed 4 bases, and the junction held 9 bases outside the gene matches. Germline CDR1 is MDHEN and CDR2 is SYDVKM. The CDR3 protein is CASSSGGTGSGNTIYF. DNA of the CDR3: TGTGCCAGCAGTTCAGGGGGCACCGGGTCCGGAAACACCATATATTTT.

The V and J genes are TRBV11-2 and TRBJ1-1; possible D gene TRBD1, 5 bases. V was pared by 0 bases and J by 9 bases, with 11 bases between. The CDR3 extends over 13 amino acids. Germline V gene data show CDR1 as SGHAT and CDR2 as FQNNGV. CDR3 protein: CASSLDRQNQAFF. In DNA, the CDR3 is TGTGCCAGCAGCTTAGACAGACAGAACCAAGCTTTCTTT.

CDR3 protein: CASSEDTGGTANEKLFF. The CDR3 coding sequence is TGTGCCAGCAGTGAAGACACAGGGGGCACGGCTAATGAAAAACTGTTTTTT. The chain uses TRBV6-1 and TRBJ1-4; 9 nucleotides match TRBD1. Per the germline V gene, CDR1 is MNHNS and CDR2 is SASEGT. With 1 base clipped from V and 3 bases from J, the junction kept 6 bases outside the gene matches. CDR3 length: 17 residues.

The chain has TRBV30 and TRBJ1-5; D remains unclear. CDR3 size: 15 residues. Trimming pared 0 bases from V and 4 bases from J, leaving 13 bases between. Germline V CDR1 and CDR2: GTSNPN, SVGIG (reference sequence). The CDR3 region has the DNA TGTGCCTGGAGTGTAGGAGGGCAGGCTAATCAGCCCCAGCATTTT. It is translated as CAWSVGGQANQPQHF.

This chain connects TRBV7-7 to TRBJ2-7; TRBD2 matches 8 bases. Germline values: CDR1 SSHAT, CDR2 FNYEAQ (reference sequence). Germline trimming cut 1 base from V and 2 bases from J; bases unmatched to any gene: 4. The CDR3 is made up of 15 amino acids. The CDR3: CASSLGLAGTYEQYF. CDR3 DNA sequence: TGTGCCAGCAGCTTAGGGCTAGCGGGTACCTACGAGCAGTACTTC.

The chain is built from TRBV4-2 and TRBJ2-7; D unresolved. V was cut by 1 base and J by 0 bases, with 10 bases left in between. This CDR3 contains 15 residues. Looked up from germline, CDR1 is LGHNA and CDR2 is YNFKEQ. The CDR3 DNA is TGTGCCAGCAGCCAAGGTGCAGTCAGCTCCTACGAGCAGTACTTC. Amino acid sequence: CASSQGAVSSYEQYF.

CDR3 amino acids: CASSTTPGKEQYF. For the CDR3, the DNA is TGTGCCAGCAGTACAACCCCAGGGAAAGAGCAGTACTTC. This chain joins TRBV6-1 and TRBJ2-7; D might be TRBD1 (5 bases). V was pared by 5 bases and J by 7 bases, with 15 bases between. The germline V gene encodes CDR1 MNHNS and CDR2 SASEGT. This CDR3 is 13 amino acids long.

This sequence joins TRBV18 and TRBJ2-2; tentative D call: TRBD1 (5 bases). CDR1 and CDR2 from the germline V gene are KGHSH and LQKENI. V was clipped by 5 bases and J by 5 bases, with 15 bases between them. The CDR3 sequence is 15 residues long. The CDR3 protein is CASSSYNQGTGELFF. The CDR3 nucleotides read TGTGCCAGCTCATCGTACAACCAGGGAACCGGGGAGCTGTTTTTT.

CDR3 nucleotides: TGTGCCAGCAGTGACTCTTGGCAGGCTGGAGGCTACACCTTC. Amino acid sequence: CASSDSWQAGGYTF. The rearrangement links TRBV2 to TRBJ1-2; unclear D gene. Germline assignment: CDR1 SNHLY and CDR2 FYNNEI. Trimming took 3 bases from V and 8 from J, leaving 16 bases between them. The CDR3 extends over 14 amino acids.

Concerning this clone itself: The same CDR3 can be traced to other DNA sequences in this sample. This rearrangement joins TRBV7-2 to TRBJ2-2; D uncertain. Looked up from germline, CDR1 is SGHTA and CDR2 is FQGNSA. This CDR3 contains 14 residues. V dropped 0 bases and J dropped 3 bases, with 5 bases sitting between them. The CDR3 loop is CASSLAQYTGELFF. The CDR3 bases are TGTGCCAGCAGCTTAGCCCAGTACACCGGGGAGCTGTTTTTT.

This clone was counted a few times. CDR3 sequence: CASSPGTNQETQYF. CDR3 sequence (DNA): TGCGCCAGCAGCCCTGGGACAAACCAAGAGACCCAGTACTTC. This chain uses TRBV5-1 with TRBJ2-5; possibly TRBD1 for D (6 bases). Germline-derived CDR1 and CDR2 are SGHRS and YFSETQ. This CDR3 is built from 14 residues. Trimming took off 4 bases at V and 0 bases at J, with 10 bases between the two ends. Full variable domain (outside the CDR3, taken from reference TRBV5-1 and TRBJ2-5): KAGVTQTPRYLIKTRGQQVTLSCSPISGHRSVSWYQQTPGQGLQFLFEYFSETQRNKGNFPGRFSGRQFSNSRSEMNVSTLELGDSALYLCASSPGTNQETQYFGPGTRLLVL.

The rearrangement links TRBV7-3 to TRBJ1-4; D perhaps matches TRBD1 (6 bases). CDR1 is SGHTA and CDR2 is FQGTGA in the germline V gene. The CDR3 has 15 amino acids. Trimming took 6 bases from V and 5 from J, leaving 16 bases between them. In nucleotides, the CDR3 is TGTGCCAGCAGATGGGCCAGGGACAAGAATGAAAAACTGTTTTTT. This encodes CASRWARDKNEKLFF.

The V gene is TRBV6-1, the J gene TRBJ2-7; D is undetermined. Trimming shortened V by 0 bases and J by 7 bases, and 19 bases separated the two germline ends. The CDR3 has 16 residues. Per germline, CDR1 MNHNS and CDR2 SASEGT. This CDR3 reads CASSEARLPPIGEQYF. In DNA, the CDR3 is TGTGCCAGCAGTGAAGCCCGACTCCCTCCGATTGGTGAGCAGTACTTC.

This clone was observed a single time. The rearrangement joins TRBV7-2 to TRBJ1-1, with D tentatively TRBD1 (5 bases). Germline-derived CDR1 and CDR2 are SGHTA and FQGNSA. The CDR3 contains 14 residues. V was shortened by 5 bases and J by 5 bases, with 15 bases between the two germline ends. The chain's CDR3 is CASSPEVGRTEAFF. CDR3 coding DNA: TGTGCCAGCAGCCCCGAGGTGGGGCGAACTGAAGCTTTCTTT.

The genes are TRBV7-8 and TRBJ2-5, with 7 bases that match TRBD2. After removal of 6 bases from V and 1 base from J, the junction contained 14 bases not matched to a gene. The germline V gene encodes CDR1 SGHVS and CDR2 FQNEAQ. The CDR3 runs 17 residues. The CDR3 reads CASSYGGISTLQETQYF. CDR3 bases: TGTGCCAGCAGTTACGGGGGGATCTCCACCCTCCAAGAGACCCAGTACTTC.

The V and J genes are TRBV19 and TRBJ2-1, with 13 nucleotides matching TRBD2. Trimming at V came to 5 bases and at J to 8 bases, leaving 9 bases not matched to a gene. The CDR3 is 16 residues long. Germline assignment: CDR1 LNHDA and CDR2 SQIVND (reference sequence). The CDR3 nucleotides are TGTGCCAGTAGTGGAGATCGGACTAGCGGGGGCGATGAGCAGTTCTTC. Translation: CASSGDRTSGGDEQFF.

The chain joins TRBV7-2 to TRBJ2-3, with 8 bases that match TRBD2. Germline V gives CDR1 SGHTA, CDR2 FQGNSA. The CDR3 consists of 18 residues. After removal of 5 bases from V and 4 bases from J, the junction contained 17 bases not matched to a gene. This chain's CDR3 is CASSPSLGRGARSDTQYF. The CDR3 DNA reads TGTGCCAGCAGCCCCTCACTCGGGCGGGGGGCCAGGTCAGATACGCAGTATTTT.

J is TRBJ2-1 and V is TRBV5-1; D is possibly TRBD1 or TRBD2 (6 bases each). Germline CDR1 SGHRS, CDR2 YFSETQ. The V end was cut by 4 bases, the J end by 5 bases, with 16 bases between. CDR3 length equals 15 residues. CDR3 sequence reads: CASSRGGGRDNEQFF. The CDR3 nucleotides read TGCGCCAGCAGCCGAGGTGGGGGGCGCGACAATGAGCAGTTCTTC. Together with reference TRBV5-1 and TRBJ2-1, the CDR3 gives the full variable domain: KAGVTQTPRYLIKTRGQQVTLSCSPISGHRSVSWYQQTPGQGLQFLFEYFSETQRNKGNFPGRFSGRQFSNSRSEMNVSTLELGDSALYLCASSRGGGRDNEQFFGPGTRLTVL.

The J gene is TRBJ1-2, the V gene TRBV6-6; D is undetermined. V was shortened by 2 bases and J by 6 bases, with 1 base between the two germline ends. Germline V gives CDR1 MNHNY, CDR2 SVGAGI (reference sequence). The CDR3 spans 10 residues. CDR3 loop: CASSYDGYTF. As DNA, the CDR3 is TGTGCCAGCAGTTACGATGGCTACACCTTC.

The DNA of the CDR3 is TGTGCCAGCGTACAGGGGGATCAGCCCCAGCATTTT. Translation gives CASVQGDQPQHF. The chain couples TRBV28 to TRBJ1-5, with TRBD1 matching over 8 bases. This CDR3 region has 12 residues. Trimming removed 8 bases from V and 5 bases from J; junction bases left unmatched: 2. Germline CDR1 reads MDHEN; CDR2 reads SYDVKM.

The genes are TRBV5-5 and TRBJ1-4; unclear D gene. V lost 4 bases, J lost 6 bases, and 13 bases lay in between. CDR3 length: 14 amino acids. Per the germline V gene, CDR1 is SGHKS and CDR2 is YYEKEE (reference sequence). The CDR3 loop reads CASSQVAMDEKLFF. The DNA of the CDR3 is TGTGCCAGCAGCCAAGTTGCAATGGATGAAAAACTGTTTTTT.

As to this clone: The same CDR3 also results from other DNA sequences found in this sample. The V and J genes are TRBV19 and TRBJ1-1, with D possibly being TRBD1 (5 bases). Trimming removed 5 bases from V and 5 bases from J, with 6 bases in between. This CDR3 region has 11 residues. CDR1 and CDR2 (germline): LNHDA, SQIVND (reference sequence). CDR3 DNA sequence: TGTGCCAGTAGTCGGGGGACTGAAGCTTTCTTT. Residues: CASSRGTEAFF. The entire variable domain, with the rest obtained from reference TRBV19 and TRBJ1-1, is as follows: DGGITQSPKYLFRKEGQNVTLSCEQNLNHDAMYWYRQDPGQGLRLIYYSQIVNDFQKGDIAEGYSVSREKKESFPLTVTSAQKNPTAFYLCASSRGTEAFFGQGTRLTVV.

V is TRBV5-1 and J is TRBJ2-7; either TRBD1 or TRBD2 may fit D (5 bases each). Trimming stripped 2 bases from V and 0 bases from J, with 21 bases between. Germline values: CDR1 SGHRS, CDR2 YFSETQ. CDR3 length: 18 amino acids. The CDR3: CASSFGAPFALDSYEQYF. Written as DNA, the CDR3 is TGCGCCAGCAGCTTCGGGGCCCCGTTTGCCTTGGACTCCTACGAGCAGTACTTC.

The rearrangement joins TRBV19 to TRBJ1-5; TRBD1 matches at 8 bases. The germline V gene has CDR1 LNHDA and CDR2 SQIVND (reference sequence). With V trimmed by 9 bases and J by 0 bases, 7 bases remained unmatched. The CDR3 is 15 residues long. The CDR3 DNA is TGTGCCAGCAGGGGACAGGCTAATAGCAATCAGCCCCAGCATTTT. Translated: CASRGQANSNQPQHF. The whole variable domain, filled in from reference TRBV19 and TRBJ1-5, reads DGGITQSPKYLFRKEGQNVTLSCEQNLNHDAMYWYRQDPGQGLRLIYYSQIVNDFQKGDIAEGYSVSREKKESFPLTVTSAQKNPTAFYLCASRGQANSNQPQHFGDGTRLSIL.